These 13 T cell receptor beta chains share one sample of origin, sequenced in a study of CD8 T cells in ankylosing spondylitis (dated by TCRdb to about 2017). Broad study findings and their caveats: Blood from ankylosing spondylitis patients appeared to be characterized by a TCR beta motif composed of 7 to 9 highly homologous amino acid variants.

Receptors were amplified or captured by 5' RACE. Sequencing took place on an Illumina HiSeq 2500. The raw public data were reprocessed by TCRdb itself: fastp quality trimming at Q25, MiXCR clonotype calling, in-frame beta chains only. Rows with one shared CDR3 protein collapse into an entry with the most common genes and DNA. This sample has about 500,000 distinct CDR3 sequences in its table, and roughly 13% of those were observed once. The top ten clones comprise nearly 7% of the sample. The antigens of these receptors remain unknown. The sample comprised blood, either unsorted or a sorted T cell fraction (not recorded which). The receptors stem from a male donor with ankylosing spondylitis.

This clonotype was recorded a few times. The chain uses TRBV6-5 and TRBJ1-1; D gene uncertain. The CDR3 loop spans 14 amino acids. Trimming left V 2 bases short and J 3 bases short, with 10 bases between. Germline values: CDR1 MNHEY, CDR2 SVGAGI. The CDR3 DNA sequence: TGTGCCAGCAGTTACCTCACGGACTACACTGAAGCTTTCTTT. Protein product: CASSYLTDYTEAFF.

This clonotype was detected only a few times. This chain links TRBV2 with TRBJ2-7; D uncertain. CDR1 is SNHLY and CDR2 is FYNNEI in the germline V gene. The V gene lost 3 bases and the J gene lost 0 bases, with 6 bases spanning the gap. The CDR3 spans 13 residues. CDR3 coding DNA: TGTGCCAGCAGTGATCTCCTCTCCTACGAGCAGTACGTC. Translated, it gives CASSDLLSYEQYV.

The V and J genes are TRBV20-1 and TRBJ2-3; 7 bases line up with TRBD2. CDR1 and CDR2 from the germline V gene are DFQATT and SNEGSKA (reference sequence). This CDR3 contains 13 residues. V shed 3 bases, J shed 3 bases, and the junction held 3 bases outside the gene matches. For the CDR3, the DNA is TGCAGTGCTAGCGGGAGGTTAACAGATACGCAGTATTTT. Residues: CSASGRLTDTQYF.

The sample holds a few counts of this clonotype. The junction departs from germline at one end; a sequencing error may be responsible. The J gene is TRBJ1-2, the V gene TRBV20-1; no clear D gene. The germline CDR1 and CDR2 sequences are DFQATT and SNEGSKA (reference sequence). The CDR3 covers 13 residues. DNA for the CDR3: TGCAGTGCTAGAGGCCGGGGTAACTATGGTTACACCTTC. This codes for CSARGRGNYGYTF.

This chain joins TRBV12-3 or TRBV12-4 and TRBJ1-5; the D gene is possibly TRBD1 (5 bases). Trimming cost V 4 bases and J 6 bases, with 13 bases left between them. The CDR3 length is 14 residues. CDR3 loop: CASSSWGDLQPQHF. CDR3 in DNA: TGTGCCAGCAGTTCCTGGGGGGACCTTCAGCCCCAGCATTTT.

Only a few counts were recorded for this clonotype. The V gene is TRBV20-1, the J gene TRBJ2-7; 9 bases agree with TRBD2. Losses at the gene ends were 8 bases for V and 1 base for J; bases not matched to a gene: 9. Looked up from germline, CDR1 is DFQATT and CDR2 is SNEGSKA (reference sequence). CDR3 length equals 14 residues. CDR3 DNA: TGCAGTTCGATCTTAGCGGGAGTATCCTACGAGCAGTACTTC. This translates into CSSILAGVSYEQYF.

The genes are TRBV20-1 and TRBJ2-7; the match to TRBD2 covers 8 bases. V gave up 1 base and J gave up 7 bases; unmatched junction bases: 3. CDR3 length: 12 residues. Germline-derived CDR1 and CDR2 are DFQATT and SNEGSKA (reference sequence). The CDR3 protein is CSARVVAGEQYF. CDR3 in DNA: TGCAGTGCTAGAGTTGTAGCGGGAGAGCAGTACTTC.

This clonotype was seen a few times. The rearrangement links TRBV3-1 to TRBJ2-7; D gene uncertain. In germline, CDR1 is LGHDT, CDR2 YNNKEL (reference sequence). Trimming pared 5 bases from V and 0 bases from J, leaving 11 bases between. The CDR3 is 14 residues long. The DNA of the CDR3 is TGTGCCAGCAGCTCAGTTGTCTCCTCCTACGAGCAGTACTTC. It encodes CASSSVVSSYEQYF.

CDR3 bases: TGCAGAGTGCACAGGGGGGATTACGAGCAGTACTTC. Its translation: CRVHRGDYEQYF. This sequence joins TRBV20-1 and TRBJ2-7; 8 bases align to TRBD1. CDR1 and CDR2 (germline): DFQATT, SNEGSKA (reference sequence). The CDR3 loop spans 12 amino acids.

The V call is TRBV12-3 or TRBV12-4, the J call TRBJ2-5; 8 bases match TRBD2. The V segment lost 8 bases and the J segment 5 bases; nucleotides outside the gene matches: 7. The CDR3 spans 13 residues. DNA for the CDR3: TGTGCCAGCCACGCCGGCGGGGGGGAGACCCAGTACTTC. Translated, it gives CASHAGGGETQYF.

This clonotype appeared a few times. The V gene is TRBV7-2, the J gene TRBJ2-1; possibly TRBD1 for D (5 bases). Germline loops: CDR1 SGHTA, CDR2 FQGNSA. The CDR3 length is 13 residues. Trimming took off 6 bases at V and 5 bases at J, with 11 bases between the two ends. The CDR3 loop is CASRFTGNNEQFF. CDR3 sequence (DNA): TGTGCCAGCAGATTCACAGGTAACAATGAGCAGTTCTTC.

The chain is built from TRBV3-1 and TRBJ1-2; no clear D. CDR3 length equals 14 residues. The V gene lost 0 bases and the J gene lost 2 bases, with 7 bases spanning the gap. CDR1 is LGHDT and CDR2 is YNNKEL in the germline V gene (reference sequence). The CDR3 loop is CASSQEGSNYGYTF. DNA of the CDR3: TGTGCCAGCAGCCAAGAGGGCAGCAACTATGGCTACACCTTC.

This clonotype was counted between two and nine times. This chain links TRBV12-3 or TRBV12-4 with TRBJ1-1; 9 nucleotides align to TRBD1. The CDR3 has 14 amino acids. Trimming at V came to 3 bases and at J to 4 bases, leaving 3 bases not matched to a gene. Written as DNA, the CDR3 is TGTGCCAGCAGTTTGACGACAGGGGGCACTGAAGCTTTCTTT. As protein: CASSLTTGGTEAFF.